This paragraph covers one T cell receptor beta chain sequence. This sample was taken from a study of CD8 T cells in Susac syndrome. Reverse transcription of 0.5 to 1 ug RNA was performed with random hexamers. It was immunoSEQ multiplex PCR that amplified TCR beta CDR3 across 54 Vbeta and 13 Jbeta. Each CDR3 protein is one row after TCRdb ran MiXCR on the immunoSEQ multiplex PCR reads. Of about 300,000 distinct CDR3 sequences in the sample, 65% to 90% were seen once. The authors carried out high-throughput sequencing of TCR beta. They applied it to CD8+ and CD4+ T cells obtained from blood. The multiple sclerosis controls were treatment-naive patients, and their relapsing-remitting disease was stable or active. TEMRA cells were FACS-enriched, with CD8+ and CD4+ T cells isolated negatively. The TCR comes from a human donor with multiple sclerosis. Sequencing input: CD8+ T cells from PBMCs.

CDR3 amino acids: CASSEPRPETQETQYF. The CDR3 DNA sequence: TGTGCCAGCAGTGAACCCCGACCCGAGACCCAAGAGACCCAGTACTTC. The chain uses TRBV6-1 and TRBJ2-5, with D unclear. The V and J ends lost 2 bases and 1 base respectively, with 14 bases between them. This CDR3 spans 16 amino acids. CDR1 and CDR2 (germline): MNHNS, SASEGT.